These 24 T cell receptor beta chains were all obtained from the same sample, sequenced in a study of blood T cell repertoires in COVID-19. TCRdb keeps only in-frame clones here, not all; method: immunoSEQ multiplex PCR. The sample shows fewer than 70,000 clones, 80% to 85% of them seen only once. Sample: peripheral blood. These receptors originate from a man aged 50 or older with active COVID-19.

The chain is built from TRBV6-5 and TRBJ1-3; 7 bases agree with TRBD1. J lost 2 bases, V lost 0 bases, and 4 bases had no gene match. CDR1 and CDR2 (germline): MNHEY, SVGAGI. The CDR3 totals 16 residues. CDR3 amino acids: CASSYSSGTAGNTIYF. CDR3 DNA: TGTGCCAGCAGTTACTCGAGTGGGACAGCTGGAAACACCATATATTTT.

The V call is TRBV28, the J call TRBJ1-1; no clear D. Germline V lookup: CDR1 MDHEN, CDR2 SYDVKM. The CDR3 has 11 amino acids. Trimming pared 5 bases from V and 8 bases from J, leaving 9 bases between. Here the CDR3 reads CASSAAREAFF. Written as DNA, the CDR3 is TGTGCCAGCAGTGCGGCCAGAGAAGCTTTCTTT.

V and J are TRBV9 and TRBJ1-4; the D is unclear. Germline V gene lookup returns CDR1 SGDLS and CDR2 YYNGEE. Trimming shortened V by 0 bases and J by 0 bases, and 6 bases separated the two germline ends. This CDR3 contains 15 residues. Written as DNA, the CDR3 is TGTGCCAGCAGCGTAGCTTATGCAACTAATGAAAAACTGTTTTTT. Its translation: CASSVAYATNEKLFF.

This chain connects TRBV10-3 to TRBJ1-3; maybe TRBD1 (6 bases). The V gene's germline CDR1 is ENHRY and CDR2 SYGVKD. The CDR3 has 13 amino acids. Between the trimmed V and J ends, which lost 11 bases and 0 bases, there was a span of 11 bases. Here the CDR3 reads CAHGGASGNTIYF. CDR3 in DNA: TGTGCCCACGGGGGGGCCTCTGGAAACACCATATATTTT.

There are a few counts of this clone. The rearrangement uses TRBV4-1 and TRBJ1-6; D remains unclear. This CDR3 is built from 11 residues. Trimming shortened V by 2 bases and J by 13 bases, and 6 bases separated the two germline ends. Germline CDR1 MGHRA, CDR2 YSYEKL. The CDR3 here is CASSQLGPLHF. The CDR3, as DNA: TGCGCCAGCAGCCAACTCGGTCCCCTCCACTTT.

Here the CDR3 DNA reads TGTGCCAGCAGTTTATACAGGAGGAACACCGGGGAGCTGTTTTTT. As protein: CASSLYRRNTGELFF. The chain is built from TRBV27 and TRBJ2-2; D perhaps matches TRBD1 (5 bases). Germline assignment: CDR1 MNHEY and CDR2 SMNVEV (reference sequence). Trimming took off 1 base at V and 1 base at J, with 7 bases between the two ends. The CDR3 is 15 amino acids.

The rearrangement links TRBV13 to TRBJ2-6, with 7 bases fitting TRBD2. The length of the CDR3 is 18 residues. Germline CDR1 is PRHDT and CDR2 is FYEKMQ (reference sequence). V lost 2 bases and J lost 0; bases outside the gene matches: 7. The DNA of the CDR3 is TGTGCCAGCAGCTTACTAGCGGATATGAGCTCTGGGGCCAACGTCCTGACTTTC. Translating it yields CASSLLADMSSGANVLTF.

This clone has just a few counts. The CDR3 sequence: CASSLRASGGEAQYF. For the CDR3, the DNA is TGTGCCAGCAGCCTCCGGGCTAGCGGGGGGGAGGCCCAGTACTTC. This chain uses TRBV5-4 with TRBJ2-5, with 12 bases matching TRBD2. This CDR3 region has 15 residues. The germline V gene encodes CDR1 SGHNT and CDR2 YYREEE (reference sequence). Unmatched junction bases numbered 10, after V lost 4 bases and J lost 9 bases.

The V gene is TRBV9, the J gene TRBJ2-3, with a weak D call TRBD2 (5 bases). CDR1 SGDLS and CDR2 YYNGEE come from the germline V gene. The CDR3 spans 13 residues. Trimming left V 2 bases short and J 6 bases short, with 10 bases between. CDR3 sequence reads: CASSVTGWDTQYF. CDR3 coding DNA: TGTGCCAGCAGCGTGACGGGGTGGGATACGCAGTATTTT. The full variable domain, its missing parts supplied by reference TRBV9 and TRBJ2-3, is DSGVTQTPKHLITATGQRVTLRCSPRSGDLSVYWYQQSLDQGLQFLIQYYNGEERAKGNILERFSAQQFPDLHSELNLSSLELGDSALYFCASSVTGWDTQYFGPGTRLTVL.

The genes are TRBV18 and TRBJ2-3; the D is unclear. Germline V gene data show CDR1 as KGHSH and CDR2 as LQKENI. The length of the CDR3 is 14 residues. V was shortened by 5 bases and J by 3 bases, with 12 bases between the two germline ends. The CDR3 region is CASSFVAETDTQYF. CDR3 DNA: TGTGCCAGCTCATTCGTTGCTGAGACAGATACGCAGTATTTT.

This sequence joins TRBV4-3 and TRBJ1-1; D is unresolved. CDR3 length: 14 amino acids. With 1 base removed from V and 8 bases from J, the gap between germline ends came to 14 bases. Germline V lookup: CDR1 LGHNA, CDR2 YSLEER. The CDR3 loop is CASSQVNTPREAFF. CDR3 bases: TGCGCCAGCAGCCAAGTCAACACCCCGAGGGAAGCTTTCTTT.

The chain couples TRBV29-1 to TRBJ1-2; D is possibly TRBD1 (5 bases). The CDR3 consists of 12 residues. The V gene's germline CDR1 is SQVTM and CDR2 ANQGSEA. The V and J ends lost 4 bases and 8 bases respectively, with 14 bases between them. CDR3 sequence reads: CSVVWGREGYTF. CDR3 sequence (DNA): TGCAGCGTTGTTTGGGGCCGTGAGGGCTACACCTTC.

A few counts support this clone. CDR3 nucleotides: TGCGCCAGCAGCCAAGATAAAGTCAATAGCCCCGCAGATACGCAGTATTTT. Its translation: CASSQDKVNSPADTQYF. This rearrangement joins TRBV4-1 to TRBJ2-3; D call uncertain. Trimming removed 0 bases from V and 4 bases from J, with 17 bases in between. Looked up from germline, CDR1 is MGHRA and CDR2 is YSYEKL. There are 17 residues in the CDR3.

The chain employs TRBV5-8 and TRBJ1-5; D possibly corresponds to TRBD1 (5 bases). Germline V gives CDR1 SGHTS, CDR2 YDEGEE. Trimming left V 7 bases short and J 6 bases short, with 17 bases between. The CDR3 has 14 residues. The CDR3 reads CASSRWAGPQPQHF. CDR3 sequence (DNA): TGTGCCAGCTCCCGGTGGGCAGGGCCTCAGCCCCAGCATTTT.

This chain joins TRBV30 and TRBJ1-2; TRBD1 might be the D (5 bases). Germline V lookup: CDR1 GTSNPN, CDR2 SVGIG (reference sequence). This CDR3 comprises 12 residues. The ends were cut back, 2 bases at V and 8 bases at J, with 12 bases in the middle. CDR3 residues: CAWSLPGKGYTF. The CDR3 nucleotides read TGTGCCTGGAGTCTCCCAGGGAAGGGCTACACCTTC.

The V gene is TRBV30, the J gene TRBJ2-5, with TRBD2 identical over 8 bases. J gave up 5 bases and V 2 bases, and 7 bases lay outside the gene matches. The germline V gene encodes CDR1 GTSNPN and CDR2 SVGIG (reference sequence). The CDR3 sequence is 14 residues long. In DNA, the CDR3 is TGTGCCTGGAGTAAGGGACTAGGGGAGGAGACCCAGTACTTC. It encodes CAWSKGLGEETQYF.

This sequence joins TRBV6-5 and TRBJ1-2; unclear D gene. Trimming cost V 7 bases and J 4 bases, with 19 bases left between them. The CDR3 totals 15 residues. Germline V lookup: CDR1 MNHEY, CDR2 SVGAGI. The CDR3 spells CASIPSFPSGYGYTF. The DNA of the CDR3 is TGTGCCAGCATCCCCTCTTTCCCCTCGGGCTATGGCTACACCTTC.

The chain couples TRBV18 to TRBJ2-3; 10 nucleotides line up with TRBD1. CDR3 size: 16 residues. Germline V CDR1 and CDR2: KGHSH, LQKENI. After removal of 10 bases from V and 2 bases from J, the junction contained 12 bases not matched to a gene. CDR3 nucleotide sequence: TGTGCCACCCTAGCCGGGACAGGGGACTCCACAGATACGCAGTATTTT. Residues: CATLAGTGDSTDTQYF.

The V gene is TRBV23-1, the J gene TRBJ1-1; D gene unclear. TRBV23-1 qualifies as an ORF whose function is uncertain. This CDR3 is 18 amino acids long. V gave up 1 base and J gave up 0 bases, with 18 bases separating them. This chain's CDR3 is CASSQCAGTGLLNTEAFF. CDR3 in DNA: TGCGCCAGCAGTCAATGCGCGGGAACCGGACTATTGAACACTGAAGCTTTCTTT.

The CDR3, as DNA: TGTGCCAGCAGCCAAGGACCGGGACTTGCCTACGAGCAGTACTTC. This sequence encodes CASSQGPGLAYEQYF. The chain has TRBV3-1 (or the pseudogene TRBV3-2) and TRBJ2-7, with D perhaps TRBD2 (6 bases). CDR1 is LGHDT, CDR2 YNNKEL, per germline (reference sequence). The CDR3 is 15 amino acids. V was trimmed by 1 base and J by 2 bases, leaving 12 bases between them.

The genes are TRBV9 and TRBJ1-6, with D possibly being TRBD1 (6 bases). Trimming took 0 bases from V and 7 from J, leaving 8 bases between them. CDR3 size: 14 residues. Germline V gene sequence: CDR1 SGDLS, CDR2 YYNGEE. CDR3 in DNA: TGTGCCAGCAGCGTAGCTGGGGGCAATTCACCCCTCCACTTT. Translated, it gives CASSVAGGNSPLHF.

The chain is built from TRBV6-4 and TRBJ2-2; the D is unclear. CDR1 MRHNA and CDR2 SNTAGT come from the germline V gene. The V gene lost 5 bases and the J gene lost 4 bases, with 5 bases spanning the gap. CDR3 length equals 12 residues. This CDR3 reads CASSTATGELFF. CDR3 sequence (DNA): TGTGCCAGCAGTACAGCCACCGGGGAGCTGTTTTTT.

Here the CDR3 reads CASTARGSSTDTQYF. The CDR3 nucleotides read TGTGCCAGCACCGCCCGGGGTTCCAGCACAGATACGCAGTATTTT. The V call is TRBV6-5, the J call TRBJ2-3; D might be TRBD2 (5 bases). Germline V gene data show CDR1 as MNHEY and CDR2 as SVGAGI. With 7 bases removed from V and 0 bases from J, the gap between germline ends came to 14 bases. The CDR3 is 15 residues long.

The CDR3 region has the DNA TGTGCCAGCTCAGGGTCGAGGGCCCAAGAGACCCAGTACTTC. Encoded protein: CASSGSRAQETQYF. The chain has TRBV18 and TRBJ2-5; tentatively, D is TRBD2 (5 bases). This CDR3 spans 14 amino acids. Germline lookup yields CDR1 KGHSH and CDR2 LQKENI. The germline V and J ends were trimmed by 5 bases and 1 base, with 11 bases remaining between them.